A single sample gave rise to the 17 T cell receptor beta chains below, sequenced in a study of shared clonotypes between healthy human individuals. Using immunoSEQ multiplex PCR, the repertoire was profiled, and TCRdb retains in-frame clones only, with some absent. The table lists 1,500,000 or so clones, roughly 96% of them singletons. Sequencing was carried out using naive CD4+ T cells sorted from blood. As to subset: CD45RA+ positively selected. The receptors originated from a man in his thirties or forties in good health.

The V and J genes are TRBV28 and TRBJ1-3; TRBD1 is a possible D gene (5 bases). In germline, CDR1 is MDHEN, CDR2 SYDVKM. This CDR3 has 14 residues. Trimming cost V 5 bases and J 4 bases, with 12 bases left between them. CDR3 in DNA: TGTGCCAGCAGTCCAGACAGACTCGGAAACACCATATATTTT. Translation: CASSPDRLGNTIYF.

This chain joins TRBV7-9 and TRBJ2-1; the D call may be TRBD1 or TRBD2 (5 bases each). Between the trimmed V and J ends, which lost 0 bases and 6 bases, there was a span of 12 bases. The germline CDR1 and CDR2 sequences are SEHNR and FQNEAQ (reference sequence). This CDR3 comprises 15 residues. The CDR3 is CASSLAVGTANEQFF. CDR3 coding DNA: TGTGCCAGCAGCTTAGCCGTCGGGACGGCCAATGAGCAGTTCTTC.

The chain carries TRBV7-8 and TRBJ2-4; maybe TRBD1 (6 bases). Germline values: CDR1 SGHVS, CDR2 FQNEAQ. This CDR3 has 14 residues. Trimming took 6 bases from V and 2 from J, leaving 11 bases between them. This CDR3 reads CASSKQGTKNIQYF. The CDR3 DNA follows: TGTGCCAGCAGTAAACAGGGTACCAAAAACATTCAGTACTTC.

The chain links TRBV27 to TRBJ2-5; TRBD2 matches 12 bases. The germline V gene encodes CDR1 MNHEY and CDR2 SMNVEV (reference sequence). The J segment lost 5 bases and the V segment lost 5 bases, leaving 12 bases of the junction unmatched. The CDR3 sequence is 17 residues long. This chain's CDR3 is CASSRQRTSGIRETQYF. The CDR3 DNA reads TGTGCCAGCAGTCGCCAAAGGACTAGCGGGATTCGGGAGACCCAGTACTTC.

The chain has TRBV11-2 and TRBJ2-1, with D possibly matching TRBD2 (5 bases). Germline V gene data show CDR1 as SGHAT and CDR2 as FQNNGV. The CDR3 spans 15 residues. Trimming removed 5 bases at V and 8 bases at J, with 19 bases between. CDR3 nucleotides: TGTGCCAGCAGCCCCGGCCCCACTAGAGTCCATGAGCAGTTCTTC. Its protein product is CASSPGPTRVHEQFF.

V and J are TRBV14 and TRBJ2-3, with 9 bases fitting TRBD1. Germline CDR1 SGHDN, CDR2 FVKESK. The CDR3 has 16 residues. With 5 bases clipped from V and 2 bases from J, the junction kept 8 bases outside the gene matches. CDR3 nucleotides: TGTGCCAGCAGCGCCCGCCGGGACAGGGTCACAGATACGCAGTATTTT. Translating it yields CASSARRDRVTDTQYF.

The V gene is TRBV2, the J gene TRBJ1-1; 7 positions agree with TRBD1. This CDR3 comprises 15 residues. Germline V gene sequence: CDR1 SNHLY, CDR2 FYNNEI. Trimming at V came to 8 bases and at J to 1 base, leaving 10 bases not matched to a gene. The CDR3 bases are TGTGCCAGCGAACGTCCGGGACAGAGGAACACTGAAGCTTTCTTT. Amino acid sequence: CASERPGQRNTEAFF.

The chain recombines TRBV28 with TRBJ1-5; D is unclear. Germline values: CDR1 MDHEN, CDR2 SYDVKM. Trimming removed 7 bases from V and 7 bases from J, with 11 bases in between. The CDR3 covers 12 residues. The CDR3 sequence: CASTLGSQPQHF. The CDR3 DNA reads TGTGCCAGCACCCTGGGATCACAGCCCCAGCATTTT.

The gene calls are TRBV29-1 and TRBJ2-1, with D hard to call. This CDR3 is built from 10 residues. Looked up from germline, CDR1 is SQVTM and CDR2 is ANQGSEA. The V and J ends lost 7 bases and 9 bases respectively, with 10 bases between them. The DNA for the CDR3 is TGCAGCGCCCGAACCACTGAGCAGTTCTTC. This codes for CSARTTEQFF.

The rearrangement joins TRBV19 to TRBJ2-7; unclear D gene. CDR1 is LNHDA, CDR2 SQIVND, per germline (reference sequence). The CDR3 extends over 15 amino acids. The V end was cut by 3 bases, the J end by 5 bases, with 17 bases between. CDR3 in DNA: TGTGCCAGTAGTATTCAGGCTCGCCAACCCCACGAGCAGTACTTC. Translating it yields CASSIQARQPHEQYF.

The CDR3, as DNA: TGTGCCAGAAGGAGGGCGTATGGCAATCAGCCCCAGCATTTT. This sequence encodes CARRRAYGNQPQHF. This chain joins TRBV5-3 and TRBJ1-5; D is ambiguous. TRBV5-3 carries the ORF label, with uncertain function. The CDR3 has 14 amino acids. The V and J ends lost 5 bases and 2 bases respectively, with 11 bases between them.

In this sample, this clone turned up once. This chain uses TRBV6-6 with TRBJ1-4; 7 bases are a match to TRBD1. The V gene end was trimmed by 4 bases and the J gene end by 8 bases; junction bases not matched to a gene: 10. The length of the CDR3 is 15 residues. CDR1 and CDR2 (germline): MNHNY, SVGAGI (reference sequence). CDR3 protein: CASSLRQGIREKLFF. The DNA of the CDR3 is TGTGCCAGCAGTTTAAGACAGGGTATCCGAGAAAAACTGTTTTTT.

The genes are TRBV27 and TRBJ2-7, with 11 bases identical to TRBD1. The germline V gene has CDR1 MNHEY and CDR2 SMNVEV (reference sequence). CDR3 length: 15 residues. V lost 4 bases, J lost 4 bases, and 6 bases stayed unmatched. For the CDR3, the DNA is TGTGCCAGCAGTTCGGACAGGGGGCTGTTGTACGAGCAGTACTTC. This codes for CASSSDRGLLYEQYF.

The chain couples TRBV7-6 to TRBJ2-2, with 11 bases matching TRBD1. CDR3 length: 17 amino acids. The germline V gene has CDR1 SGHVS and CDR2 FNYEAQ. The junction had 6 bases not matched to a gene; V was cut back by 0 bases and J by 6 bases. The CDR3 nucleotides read TGTGCCAGCAGCTTAGCGGTCAGGACAGGGGGCCCCGGGGAGCTGTTTTTT. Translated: CASSLAVRTGGPGELFF.

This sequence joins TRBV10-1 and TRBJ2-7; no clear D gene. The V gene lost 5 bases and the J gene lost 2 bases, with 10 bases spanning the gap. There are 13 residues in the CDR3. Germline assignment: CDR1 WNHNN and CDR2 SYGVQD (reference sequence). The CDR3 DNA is TGCGCCAGCAGTCCAGGCAACCCCTACGAGCAGTACTTC. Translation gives CASSPGNPYEQYF.

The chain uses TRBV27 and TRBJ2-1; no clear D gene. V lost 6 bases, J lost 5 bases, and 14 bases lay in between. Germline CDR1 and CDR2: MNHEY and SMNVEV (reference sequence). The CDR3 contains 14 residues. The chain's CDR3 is CASSSILGHNEQFF. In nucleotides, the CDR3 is TGTGCCAGCAGCTCGATCTTAGGGCACAATGAGCAGTTCTTC.

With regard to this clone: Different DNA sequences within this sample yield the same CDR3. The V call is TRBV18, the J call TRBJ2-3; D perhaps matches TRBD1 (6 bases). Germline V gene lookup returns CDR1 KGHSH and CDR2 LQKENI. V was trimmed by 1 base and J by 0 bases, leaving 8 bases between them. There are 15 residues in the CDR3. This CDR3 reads CASSPRTGSTDTQYF. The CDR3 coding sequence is TGTGCCAGCTCACCACGTACAGGGAGCACAGATACGCAGTATTTT. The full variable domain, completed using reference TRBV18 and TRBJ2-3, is NAGVMQNPRHLVRRRGQEARLRCSPMKGHSHVYWYRQLPEEGLKFMVYLQKENIIDESGMPKERFSAEFPKEGPSILRIQQVVRGDSAAYFCASSPRTGSTDTQYFGPGTRLTVL.